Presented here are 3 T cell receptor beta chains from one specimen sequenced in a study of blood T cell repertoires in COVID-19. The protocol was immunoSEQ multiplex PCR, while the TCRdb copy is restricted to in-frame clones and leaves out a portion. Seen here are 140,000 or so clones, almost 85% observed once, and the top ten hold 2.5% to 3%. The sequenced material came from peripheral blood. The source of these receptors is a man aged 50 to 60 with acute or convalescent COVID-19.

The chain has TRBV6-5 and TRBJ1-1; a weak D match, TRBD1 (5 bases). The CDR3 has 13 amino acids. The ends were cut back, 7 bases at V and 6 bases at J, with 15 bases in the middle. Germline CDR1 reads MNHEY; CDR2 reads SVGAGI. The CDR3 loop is CASNRPGSPEAFF. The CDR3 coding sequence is TGTGCCAGCAACAGACCAGGGTCACCTGAAGCTTTCTTT.

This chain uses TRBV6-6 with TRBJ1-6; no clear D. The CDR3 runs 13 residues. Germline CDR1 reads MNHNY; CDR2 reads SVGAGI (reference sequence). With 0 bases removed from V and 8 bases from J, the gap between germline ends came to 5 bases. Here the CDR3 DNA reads TGTGCCAGCAGTTACTCGGCAGATTCACCCCTCCACTTT. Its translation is CASSYSADSPLHF.

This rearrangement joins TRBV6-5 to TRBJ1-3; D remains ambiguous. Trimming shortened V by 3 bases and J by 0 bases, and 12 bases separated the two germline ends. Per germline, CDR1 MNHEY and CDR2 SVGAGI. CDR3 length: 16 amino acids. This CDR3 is CASSYVAAASGNTIYF. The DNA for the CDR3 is TGTGCCAGCAGTTATGTAGCTGCGGCCTCTGGAAACACCATATATTTT.